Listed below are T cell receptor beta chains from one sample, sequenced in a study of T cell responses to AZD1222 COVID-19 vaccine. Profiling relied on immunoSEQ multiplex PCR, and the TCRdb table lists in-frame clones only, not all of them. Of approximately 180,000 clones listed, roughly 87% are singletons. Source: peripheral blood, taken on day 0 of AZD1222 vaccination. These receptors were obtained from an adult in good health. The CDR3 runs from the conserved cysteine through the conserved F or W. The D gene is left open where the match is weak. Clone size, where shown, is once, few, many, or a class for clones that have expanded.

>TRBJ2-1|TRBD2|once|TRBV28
TGTGCCAGCAGTTTCCGCGGGAGTGCCTACAATGAGCAGTTCTTC
CASSFRGSAYNEQFF
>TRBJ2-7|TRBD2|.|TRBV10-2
TGCGCCAGCAGGGCGTCGCTAGCGGGAGGGTACGAGCAGTACTTC
CASRASLAGGYEQYF
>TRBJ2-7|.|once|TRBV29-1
TGCAGCGTCGAGGAGGCCTACGAGCAGTACTTC
CSVEEAYEQYF
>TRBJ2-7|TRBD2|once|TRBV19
TGTGCCAGTAGTATAGCAACTAGCGGGATGTACGAGCAGTACTTC
CASSIATSGMYEQYF
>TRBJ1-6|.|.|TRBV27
TGTGCCAGCGGCCCAAGGCCCCAGGACTATAATTCACCCCTCCACTTT
CASGPRPQDYNSPLHF
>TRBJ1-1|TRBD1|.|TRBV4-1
TGCGCCAGCAGCCAATTCGGACAGGGGGCCCTGAACACTGAAGCTTTCTTT
CASSQFGQGALNTEAFF
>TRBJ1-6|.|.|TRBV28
TGTGCCAGCAGCCGAGGAGTTGTCAATAATTCACCCCTCCACTTT
CASSRGVVNNSPLHF
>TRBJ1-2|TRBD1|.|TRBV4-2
TGTGCCAGCAGCCCTGATGAGGGGGCGCGCTATGGCTACACCTTC
CASSPDEGARYGYTF
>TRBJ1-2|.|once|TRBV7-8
TGTGCCAGCAGCCCGCGACTTGAGGGCTATAACTATGGCTACACCTTC
CASSPRLEGYNYGYTF
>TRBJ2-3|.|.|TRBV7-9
TGTGCCAGCAGCTTGGTAGGAGATACGCAGTATTTT
CASSLVGDTQYF
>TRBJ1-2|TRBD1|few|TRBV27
TGTGCCAGCAGTCCCGGGGGACAGACTTATGGCTACACCTTC
CASSPGGQTYGYTF
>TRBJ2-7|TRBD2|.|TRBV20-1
TGCAGTCTAGCGGGGCCCTACGAGCAGTACTTC
CSLAGPYEQYF
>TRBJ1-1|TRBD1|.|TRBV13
TGTGCCAGCAGCACCCGACAGGGGGTTCAAACTGAAGCTTTCTTT
CASSTRQGVQTEAFF
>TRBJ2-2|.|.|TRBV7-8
TGTGCCAGCAGCTTAGATGACTACGACACCGGGGAGCTGTTTTTT
CASSLDDYDTGELFF
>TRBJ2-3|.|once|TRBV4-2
TGTGCCAGCAGCCAAGCCGACCGGGGCCCAGATACGCAGTATTTT
CASSQADRGPDTQYF
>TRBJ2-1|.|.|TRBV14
TGTGCCAGCAGCCAAGATCGGCTAGGAGTCTCCTACAATGAGCAGTTCTTC
CASSQDRLGVSYNEQFF
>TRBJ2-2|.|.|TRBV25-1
TGTGCCAGCAGTGATACCGGGACCGTATCTTTT
CASSDTGTVSF
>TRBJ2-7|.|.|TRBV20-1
TGCAGTGCTAGCTCCTCTTACGAGCAGTACTTC
CSASSSYEQYF
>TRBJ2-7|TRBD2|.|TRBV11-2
TGTGCCAGCAGCTTAAGCGGGAGCTCCTACGAGCAGTACTTC
CASSLSGSSYEQYF
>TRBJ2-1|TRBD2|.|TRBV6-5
TGTGCCAGCAGTTCGCTGACTAGCGGGAAGCTGAATGAGCAGTTCTTC
CASSSLTSGKLNEQFF